The present T cell receptor (beta chain) was sequenced within a study of T cells in Graves' hyperthyroidism and ophthalmopathy (dated by TCRdb to about 2019). At the level of the whole study: Peripheral blood was sampled at the time of initial diagnosis, prior to any treatment. The paper reports TCR Vbeta CDR3 sequencing of approximately 140 peripheral blood samples: under 45 ophthalmopathy, roughly 74 hyperthyroidism and 17 progressor patients. The study also compared thyroid tissue and blood T-cell repertoires from about six Graves' hyperthyroidism patients. For training and testing, the 100 or so patients in the discovery cohort were randomly divided in a 7:3 ratio. Prospective prediction of ophthalmopathy was tested in an independent validation cohort of fewer than 20 hyperthyroidism patients and 15 to 17 patients who later progressed to ophthalmopathy. TCR V-J signatures able to tell the groups apart were searched for in a discovery cohort of 90 to 100 patients, of whom over 40 had Graves' ophthalmopathy and around 58 had stable Graves' hyperthyroidism. Following sampling, methimazole starting at 30 mg daily was given to hyperthyroidism patients, and high-dose intravenous methylprednisolone was given to ophthalmopathy patients.

Findings and caveats that apply to the study as a whole: No statistical method was used to fix the sample size in advance, and group allocation was not hidden from the investigators. Most expanded thyroid clonotypes (frequency above 0.001) were also detected in blood, a finding suggesting that blood repertoires may reflect thyroid immune responses. During validation, the model predicted progression to ophthalmopathy a median of around 7 months ahead of onset, with roughly 65% sensitivity and almost 75% specificity. In cross-validation, a model built on a 13 V-J signature told ophthalmopathy apart from stable hyperthyroidism with roughly 87% sensitivity and around 83% specificity, and in testing the same model reached 80%/75%.

Graves' hyperthyroidism was defined as stable when no progression to ophthalmopathy occurred over 18 months of follow-up. Hyperthyroidism patients were newly diagnosed, had a disease duration of under 2 months, and were aged 18 to 65 years. The study excluded patients with uncontrolled infections, other autoimmune diseases, pregnancy or lactation. Diagnoses relied on clinical symptoms, serum thyroxine and TRAb, thyroid ultrasound and orbital computed tomography. PBMCs were isolated from 10 ml of fresh peripheral blood by Ficoll-Paque density gradient centrifugation. Trizol reagent was used to extract total RNA, and RNA quality was then checked on an Agilent 2100 Bioanalyzer. The CDR3 holds 14 amino acids from the cysteine to the phenylalanine. The sequence is cut down to CDR3 DNA, 42 bases in frame from base 1. According to the germline V gene, CDR1 reads MDHEN and CDR2 reads SYDVKM. Relative to germline, V is 5 bases shorter and J is 3 bases shorter, with 13 bases between their ends.

This clonotype showed up just a few times. The specificity of this receptor is unknown. Base-call qualities are not available, and no considerably larger clone is one nucleotide away. The TCR beta CDR3 regions were amplified from the RNA transcripts. For the first round of RT-PCR on the TCR CDR3, the HTBI primer set was used together with the Qiagen OneStep RT-PCR kit. Libraries were constructed in a second round of multiplex PCR, after which size selection and purification were performed. Sequencing of the libraries was done on an Illumina HiSeq2000 using paired-end 100 bp reads. In the original analysis: SOAPnuke was used to process the raw data, removing reads that contained adapters or uncalled bases, had a mean Phred below 15, or lacked an exact match to the constant primer or identifier. High-quality paired reads were merged using COPE v1.2.5, and each unique nucleotide sequence was defined as a clonotype. MiTCR v1.1 was used to align clonotypes to the IMGT TRBV, TRBD and TRBJ reference segments. The analysis included only V-J combinations with a frequency above 0.0001, which together covered around 99% of the repertoires. A TCS score was defined as the ratio of F50 (clonal expansion) to E x V (chaos), with BLOSUM62-based TCRdist applied between CDR3 peptides within each V-J. Welch's t-statistics and random forest reduced just over 500 V-J features to around 14, which were used in a naive Bayes classifier (R e1071). Using fastp trimming at Q25 and MiXCR clonotype assembly, TCRdb reanalyzed the public sequencing data and kept in-frame beta chains. Identical CDR3 proteins give one entry, which carries the most common genes and DNA. Clone size and V and J calls follow TCRdb, not the original study. The sample table shows roughly 400,000 distinct CDR3 sequences, and about 25% are seen once. Clones ranked in the top ten supply more than 60% of the sample.

The sequence is built from TRBV28 and TRBJ2-5; the D gene cannot be resolved reliably. The clonotype comes from a middle-aged man with Graves' hyperthyroidism. Material: blood. The DNA reads TGTGCCAGCAGTACAACTGCGCTGGAAGAGACCCAGTACTTC. Its product reads: CASSTTALEETQYF.